This is a list of T cell receptor beta chains from one sample in a study of blood T cells in healthy people across ages. One entry per CDR3 protein results from TCRdb running MiXCR on the 5' RACE reads. This sample carries 600,000 or so distinct CDR3 sequences, around 31% of them seen once, and the ten largest clones take approximately 14%. Sequencing used blood. The receptors derive from an elderly woman in good health. The CDR3 runs from the conserved cysteine through the conserved F or W. Fields, in order: V gene, D gene, clone size, J gene, CDR3 DNA, CDR3 protein. The D gene is left open where the match is weak. Size is stated for part of the rows, as once, few or many counts, or as a class when the clone is expanded.

TRBV20-1,.,many,TRBJ1-6,TGCAGTGCTATGTCTTCAGGGGCCAATTCACCCCTCCACTTT,CSAMSSGANSPLHF
TRBV6-1,TRBD1,few,TRBJ2-1,TGTGCCAGCAGGGGAGGGACAGGGGGCCCTGTTTGGTCCTACAATGAGCAGTTCTTC,CASRGGTGGPVWSYNEQFF
TRBV6-1,TRBD2,.,TRBJ2-3,TGTGCCAGCAGTGATGGGGCTAGCGGCTCCGCAGATACGCAGTATTTT,CASSDGASGSADTQYF
TRBV4-1,.,.,TRBJ1-1,TGCGCCAGCAGCCATGGGACGGTAAACACTGAAGCTTTCTTT,CASSHGTVNTEAFF
TRBV29-1,TRBD2,.,TRBJ2-1,TGCAGCGTTGATACGAGCGGGGTCTACAATAAGCAGTTCTTC,CSVDTSGVYNKQFF
TRBV9,.,.,TRBJ1-5,TGTGCCAGCAGCATCTGGGGGCGCAATCAGCCCCAGCATTTT,CASSIWGRNQPQHF
TRBV4-3,TRBD1,few,TRBJ1-1,TGCGCCAGCAGCCAGTGGACAGGGGGCACTGAAGCTTTCTTT,CASSQWTGGTEAFF
TRBV7-3,.,many,TRBJ1-2,TGTGCCAGCAGCGCCACAGGGTTTCTCCATGGCTACACCTTC,CASSATGFLHGYTF
TRBV20-1,TRBD1,many,TRBJ1-2,TGCAGTGCTAGAGGGGCCGGACAGGGGTCAGGGGGCTACACCTTC,CSARGAGQGSGGYTF
TRBV20-1,.,.,TRBJ2-7,TGCGCTTGGGGGGCGGGGTTCTACGAGCAGTACTTC,CAWGAGFYEQYF
TRBV18,.,many,TRBJ2-1,TGTGCCAGCTCACCACTAGGAACAGGGCACAATGAGCAGTTCTTC,CASSPLGTGHNEQFF
TRBV7-2,.,many,TRBJ1-2,TGTGCCAGCAGCTCCTCAGGGAGGGCAGCTGGCTACACCTTC,CASSSSGRAAGYTF
TRBV12-3/TRBV12-4,.,.,TRBJ2-3,TGTGCCAGCAGTTTAGCGGGGGTGGCCACAGATACGCAGTATTTT,CASSLAGVATDTQYF
TRBV7-3,TRBD2,many,TRBJ2-1,TGTGCCAGCAGCTCGAACCCCCCTACTAGCGCGATAAACAATGAGCAGTTCTTC,CASSSNPPTSAINNEQFF
TRBV7-2,.,once,TRBJ2-7,TGTGCCAGCAGCTGGCGGATGGGCGAGCAGTACTTC,CASSWRMGEQYF
TRBV11-3,.,few,TRBJ1-1,TGTGCCAGCAGCTGGGGGGCGAGGACTGAAGCTTTCTTT,CASSWGARTEAFF
TRBV7-2,.,.,TRBJ1-2,TGTGCCAGCAACAACTACAGGGTTGGCTACACCTTC,CASNNYRVGYTF
TRBV20-1,.,many,TRBJ2-3,TGCAGTGCTACCCGGACTGGGCTTAGCACAGATACGCAGTATTTT,CSATRTGLSTDTQYF
TRBV20-1,TRBD2,many,TRBJ2-5,TGCAGTGCCTTGACTAGCGGGGGAGGAGAGACCCAGTACTTC,CSALTSGGGETQYF
TRBV6-1,.,.,TRBJ2-5,TGTGCCAGCACCGGCTTGCCGGAGACCCAGTACTTC,CASTGLPETQYF
TRBV27,TRBD1,many,TRBJ2-7,TGTGCCAGCAGTTCAGGGGGGGACAGGGGGACCTACGAGCAGTACTTC,CASSSGGDRGTYEQYF
TRBV7-9,.,many,TRBJ2-5,TGTGCCAGCAGCCCGGACGGGCAAGAGACCCAGTACTTC,CASSPDGQETQYF
TRBV20-1,TRBD2,.,TRBJ2-3,TGCAGGGTAGCGGGTTTTAGCACAGATACACAGTATTTT,CRVAGFSTDTQYF
TRBV12-3/TRBV12-4,TRBD1,many,TRBJ1-2,TGTGCCAGCACTCCTTCTACAGGGGGCTATGGCTACACCTTC,CASTPSTGGYGYTF
TRBV5-1,.,.,TRBJ2-7,TGCGCCGGCAGTCCTCGGGGTGGGGACTTCGAGCAGTACTTC,CAGSPRGGDFEQYF
TRBV7-9,.,.,TRBJ1-6,TGTGCCAGCAGCCCGGACAGAACCCCCTATAATTCACCCCTCCACTTT,CASSPDRTPYNSPLHF
TRBV13,TRBD1,once,TRBJ1-1,TGTGCCAGCAGCTTGGGGACAGGGGCGGGTACTGAAGCTTTCTTT,CASSLGTGAGTEAFF
TRBV7-2,.,.,TRBJ2-5,TGTGCCAGCAGCTTACAACCGATAGCCCAAGAGACCCAGTACTTC,CASSLQPIAQETQYF
TRBV5-1,TRBD1,many,TRBJ2-3,TGCGCCAGCAGCCCCGGGACAGGGCCCACAGATACGCAGTATTTT,CASSPGTGPTDTQYF
TRBV30,.,few,TRBJ2-5,TGTGCCTGGACCGCTACTGCGGAAGGGACCCAGTACTTC,CAWTATAEGTQYF
TRBV15,TRBD1,.,TRBJ2-2,TGTGCCACCAGCAGAGGGGTAGGCAGGGGGCTTGACGGGGAGCTGTTTTTT,CATSRGVGRGLDGELFF
TRBV28,.,few,TRBJ1-1,TGTGCCAGCATCTGGGGGGGCACTGAAGCTTTCTTT,CASIWGGTEAFF
TRBV20-1,TRBD2,.,TRBJ2-7,TGCAGTGCTGACCCTATTAGCGGGGGGCCAAGCTCCTACAATGAGCAGTACTTC,CSADPISGGPSSYNEQYF
TRBV7-2,.,many,TRBJ2-7,TGTGCCAGCAGCTTAGGGGGGATTCTCAGCCCGAGAACCTACGAGCAGTACTTC,CASSLGGILSPRTYEQYF
TRBV25-1,.,many,TRBJ1-1,TGTGCCAGCACTTCGAGAGGGACTGAAGCTTTCTTT,CASTSRGTEAFF
TRBV20-1,.,once,TRBJ2-3,TGCAGTGCTAGGGGTGAGACAGATACGCAGTATTTT,CSARGETDTQYF
TRBV7-2,.,many,TRBJ1-1,TGTGCCAGCGCTACCCAGCCGGGGGCAGGCACTGAAGCTTTCTTT,CASATQPGAGTEAFF
TRBV7-6,.,.,TRBJ2-7,TGTGCCAGCAGCTTAGGACAGGCAACCTACGAGCAGTACTTC,CASSLGQATYEQYF
TRBV7-8,TRBD2,few,TRBJ2-3,TGTGCCAGCAGCTTAGATTTTAGAAGCGGGGGTTCAGATACGCAGTATTTT,CASSLDFRSGGSDTQYF